This TCR beta chain was recorded in a study of regulatory T cells in long-lasting Graves disease. This CDR3 has 15 residues. Germline V lookup: CDR1 MNHEY, CDR2 SVGEGT. V was shortened by 5 bases and J by 4 bases, with 15 bases between the two germline ends. Time point in this sample: newly diagnosed GD, antithyroid drugs for less than 3 months. After RNA was extracted from PBMCs, the TCR library was made from it. Construction of the TCR beta libraries employed iRepertoire HTBI primers in conjunction with Arm-PCR of CDR3 regions. TCRdb used MiXCR to reprocess the multiplex PCR reads, holding one entry per CDR3 protein. The top ten hold roughly 18% of the sample, which has just over 600,000 distinct CDR3 sequences, about 15% seen once. These data are also associated with another study on T cells in Graves' hyperthyroidism and ophthalmopathy.

The gene calls are TRBV6-2 or TRBV6-3 and TRBJ2-1, with a tentative D call TRBD2 (6 bases). This receptor was obtained from a woman in her thirties with Graves disease. The sequencing here drew on peripheral blood mononuclear cells (PBMCs), taken at new diagnosis, from a patient treated with antithyroid drugs. The CDR3: CASSVFGGGYNEQFF. The CDR3 coding sequence is TGTGCCAGCAGTGTCTTCGGTGGAGGGTACAATGAGCAGTTCTTC.